The 15 T cell receptor beta chains in this list originate from one sample, sequenced in a study of blood T cell repertoires in COVID-19. Clones were read by immunoSEQ multiplex PCR, and TCRdb kept only the in-frame ones, dropping some. The sample consists of about 320,000 clones, around 90% of them appearing once. Material: peripheral blood. The receptor set was obtained from a man aged 18-30 years who had recovered from COVID-19.

This clone was detected once. The V gene is TRBV5-1, the J gene TRBJ1-2, with 10 bases matching TRBD1. The CDR3 contains 13 residues. V lost 4 bases to trimming and J lost 8 bases; unmatched junction nucleotides: 5. From germline, CDR1 is SGHRS and CDR2 YFSETQ. The chain's CDR3 is CASSPGTGDGYTF. CDR3 bases: TGCGCCAGCAGCCCCGGGACAGGGGACGGCTACACCTTC.

The gene calls are TRBV20-1 and TRBJ1-1; D unclear. Germline assignment: CDR1 DFQATT and CDR2 SNEGSKA (reference sequence). CDR3 length: 11 residues. V lost 6 bases, J lost 4 bases, and 9 bases lay in between. CDR3 in DNA: TGCAGTGCCTTCGGTGGCACTGAAGCTTTCTTT. It specifies CSAFGGTEAFF.

The V call is TRBV27, the J call TRBJ2-7, with 8 bases lining up with TRBD2. The trim removed 6 bases at V and 1 base at J, leaving 5 bases unmatched. Germline V lookup: CDR1 MNHEY, CDR2 SMNVEV (reference sequence). The CDR3 has 14 amino acids. Here the CDR3 reads CASSSTSGSYEQYF. CDR3 sequence (DNA): TGTGCCAGCAGCTCTACTAGCGGATCCTACGAGCAGTACTTC.

The chain's CDR3 is CASSQDSLNSPLHF. CDR3 nucleotides: TGTGCCAGCTCACAAGACAGCCTAAATTCACCCCTCCACTTT. The V and J genes are TRBV18 and TRBJ1-6, with D perhaps matching TRBD1 (5 bases). The V and J ends lost 4 bases and 7 bases respectively, with 11 bases between them. This CDR3 spans 14 amino acids. Germline V gene lookup returns CDR1 KGHSH and CDR2 LQKENI.

The V call is TRBV25-1, the J call TRBJ2-1; 7 nucleotides line up with TRBD1. The junction had 14 bases not matched to a gene; V was cut back by 6 bases and J by 15 bases. The CDR3 runs 13 residues. In germline, CDR1 is MGHDK, CDR2 SYGVNS. The CDR3 loop is CASRSGQEGRSFF. As DNA, the CDR3 is TGTGCCAGCAGATCAGGACAGGAAGGTCGTTCGTTCTTC.

The chain joins TRBV19 to TRBJ2-7, with 7 bases identical to TRBD1. CDR3 length: 15 amino acids. Germline-derived CDR1 and CDR2 are LNHDA and SQIVND (reference sequence). V was clipped by 3 bases and J by 2 bases; unmatched bases: 7. This CDR3 reads CASSIGTAIPYEQYF. Here the CDR3 DNA reads TGTGCCAGTAGTATTGGGACAGCCATACCCTACGAGCAGTACTTC.

CDR3 sequence: CASSILGQGPGGELFF. The CDR3 DNA follows: TGTGCCAGTAGTATTCTGGGTCAGGGGCCTGGCGGGGAGCTGTTTTTT. V gene TRBV19 combines with J gene TRBJ2-2; a possible D gene is TRBD1 (6 bases). From germline, CDR1 is LNHDA and CDR2 SQIVND (reference sequence). The CDR3 totals 16 residues. Trimming took 3 bases from V and 7 from J, leaving 18 bases between them.

Comment on this clone: The sample holds other DNA sequences that translate to the same CDR3. The chain employs TRBV7-9 and TRBJ1-1; 8 bases match TRBD1. Germline values: CDR1 SEHNR, CDR2 FQNEAQ (reference sequence). The J segment lost 4 bases and the V segment lost 3 bases, leaving 4 bases of the junction unmatched. This CDR3 is 14 amino acids long. In DNA, the CDR3 is TGTGCCAGCAGCTTCCAGGGGGCAGGCACTGAAGCTTTCTTT. It is translated as CASSFQGAGTEAFF.

The CDR3: CASSYSGETEAFF. As DNA, the CDR3 is TGTGCCAGCAGTTACTCAGGGGAAACTGAAGCTTTCTTT. The chain employs TRBV6-5 and TRBJ1-1; perhaps TRBD1 as D (5 bases). Germline values: CDR1 MNHEY, CDR2 SVGAGI. The CDR3 has 13 residues. V gave up 0 bases and J gave up 5 bases, with 7 bases separating them.

The V call is TRBV19, the J call TRBJ1-5; a weak D match, TRBD1 (6 bases). V lost 10 bases and J lost 0, with 16 bases in between. The germline V gene has CDR1 LNHDA and CDR2 SQIVND (reference sequence). The CDR3 covers 15 residues. The CDR3 nucleotides are TGTGCCACCTCAAGGGGGGGCTATAGCAATCAGCCCCAGCATTTT. Its protein is CATSRGGYSNQPQHF.

The chain is built from TRBV2 and TRBJ1-2; 12 nucleotides line up with TRBD1. Germline values: CDR1 SNHLY, CDR2 FYNNEI. V trimming: 2 bases; J trimming: 1 base; junction bases outside the gene matches: 5. The CDR3 covers 17 residues. CDR3 coding DNA: TGTGCCAGCAGTGAAACGGGACAGGGGGCGGTTAACTATGGCTACACCTTC. Protein product: CASSETGQGAVNYGYTF.

This clone was counted once. J is TRBJ2-5 and V is TRBV7-8; 8 nucleotides match TRBD2. V was pared by 1 base and J by 4 bases, with 8 bases of the junction left unmatched. Germline loops: CDR1 SGHVS, CDR2 FQNEAQ. The CDR3 totals 16 residues. CDR3 sequence reads: CASSLEFGAGGETQYF. Here the CDR3 DNA reads TGTGCCAGCAGCTTAGAGTTTGGGGCGGGGGGAGAGACCCAGTACTTC. The full variable domain, in which reference TRBV7-8 and TRBJ2-5 provide the parts outside the CDR3, is GAGVSQSPRYKVAKRGQDVALRCDPISGHVSLFWYQQALGQGPEFLTYFQNEAQLDKSGLPSDRFFAERPEGSVSTLKIQRTQQEDSAVYLCASSLEFGAGGETQYFGPGTRLLVL.

V usage is TRBV2 and J usage is TRBJ2-1; maybe TRBD2 (6 bases). Germline CDR1 SNHLY, CDR2 FYNNEI. There are 16 residues in the CDR3. Trimming left V 2 bases short and J 0 bases short, with 11 bases between. This CDR3 is CASSEWGVSSYNEQFF. The CDR3 coding sequence is TGTGCCAGCAGTGAATGGGGGGTTAGCTCCTACAATGAGCAGTTCTTC.

This clone has just one count. The chain is built from TRBV23-1 and TRBJ1-5; 10 bases map to TRBD1. TRBV23-1 belongs to the ORF category, with a function that is uncertain. Unmatched junction bases numbered 5, after V lost 0 bases and J lost 6 bases. This CDR3 contains 16 residues. The CDR3, as DNA: TGCGCCAGCAGTCAATCTGCGGGACAGGGGACTCAGCCCCAGCATTTT. Its translation: CASSQSAGQGTQPQHF.

J is TRBJ1-4 and V is TRBV4-1, with D unresolved. The CDR3 totals 17 residues. V gave up 1 base and J gave up 4 bases, with 16 bases separating them. Germline loops: CDR1 MGHRA, CDR2 YSYEKL. The CDR3 region is CASSQVLAAKINEKLFF. CDR3 nucleotide sequence: TGCGCCAGCAGCCAAGTTTTAGCGGCGAAGATTAATGAAAAACTGTTTTTT.